Detailed here is one T cell receptor (beta chain). Its recognized antigen is unknown. This specimen belongs to a study of monozygotic twins with inflammatory bowel disease (dated by TCRdb to between 2017 and 2020). Notes on the research overall: A total of about 28 monozygotic twin pairs were included in the full study, comprising nine German pairs (four IBD-concordant, five IBD-discordant) and 19 IBD-discordant Danish pairs. Disease-associated traits were sought mainly through comparisons between IBD patients and their genetically identical healthy co-twins within discordant pairs. Each individual had, on average, about 151 000 unique TCRalpha sequences and 181 000 unique TCRbeta sequences available for analysis. Study-level results and caveats: Because patients received different immunosuppressive treatments, the repertoires may have picked up extra background noise and variability between individuals. Repertoire similarity did not differ between concordant and discordant twins, which could be due to limited statistical power. Compared with healthy twins, IBD patients shared fewer clonotypes with other individuals, and the difference was most pronounced in patients with signs of disease activity. Different T cell subtypes could not be distinguished in the analysis. Measured by the inverse Simpson index, TCRbeta repertoire diversity was lower in IBD patients than in their healthy co-twins. No single strong signal or clonotype linked to IBD turned up in the results, so the idea that one exists was not supported.

From the cysteine up to the phenylalanine, the CDR3 has a length of 15 residues. This entry has no DNA. Via the germline V gene, CDR1 is SGHRS and CDR2 YFSETQ. The library was made by 5' RACE. The input for every TCR library was around 3.5 ug of total RNA. For each sample, cDNA was synthesized in eight separate reactions using SMARTScribe reverse transcriptase. During cDNA synthesis, unique molecular identifiers containing a 6-nucleotide sample barcode were introduced by template switching. TCRalpha and TCRbeta cDNA was amplified in two nested PCRs of 16 and 9 cycles, and bead purification was carried out after each PCR. Before amplification, the cDNA was treated with uracil DNA-glycosylase and purified using the QIAquick PCR purification kit. The second PCR added Illumina TruSeq-compatible adapters along with sample-specific barcodes. TapeStation and Qubit were used to check library quality and concentration, and 5 ng of each library went into the pool. Pooled libraries were sequenced on an Illumina HiSeq2500 single-index Rapid Run with 2 x 100 bp reads and custom sequencing primers. The authors' analysis ran thus. MiGEC version 1.2.6 was used for UMI-based consensus assembly, which corrected PCR and sequencing errors. V(D)J alignment, clonotype assembly and CDR3 extraction were performed with MiXCR version 2.1.1. Normalisation of gene usage, clonotype sharing and MAIT/NKT TCR abundance was achieved by analysing the top 1000, 10 000 and 20 000 clonotypes per sample. Diversity was computed as the inverse Simpson index with the vegan R package after downsampling to 27 000 UMIs. Paired Mann-Whitney U tests were applied to discordant twin pairs, and Benjamini-Hochberg correction was used for multiple testing. The reads, reprocessed by TCRdb, yield one row per CDR3 protein sequence and no DNA. It is TCRdb's table, rather than the study itself, that gives the V and J calls and clone size. Per the sample table, the count is around 450,000 distinct CDR3 sequences. Approximately 2.4% of the sample is held by the ten biggest clonotypes.

From each donor, an approximately 2.3 ml peripheral blood sample was collected into PAXgene tubes and kept at -80 degrees C. Without T cell sorting, total RNA was isolated from whole blood using the PAXgene blood miRNA kit on an automated QIAcube. Peripheral blood from monozygotic twin pairs concordant or discordant for inflammatory bowel disease was subjected to deep TCRalpha and TCRbeta repertoire profiling with unique molecular barcoding. Smoking habits were recorded for all twin pairs, and each individual was classified as a current, former or never smoker. The chain couples TRBV5-1 to TRBJ1-6; TCRdb designates TRBD1, a call that cannot be tested without DNA. This clonotype was sampled from a human donor with ulcerative colitis or Crohn's disease, or a healthy co-twin of an affected twin (not recorded which). Sequencing was done on a sample of blood. The CDR3 protein is CASSFSQGYNSPLHF.